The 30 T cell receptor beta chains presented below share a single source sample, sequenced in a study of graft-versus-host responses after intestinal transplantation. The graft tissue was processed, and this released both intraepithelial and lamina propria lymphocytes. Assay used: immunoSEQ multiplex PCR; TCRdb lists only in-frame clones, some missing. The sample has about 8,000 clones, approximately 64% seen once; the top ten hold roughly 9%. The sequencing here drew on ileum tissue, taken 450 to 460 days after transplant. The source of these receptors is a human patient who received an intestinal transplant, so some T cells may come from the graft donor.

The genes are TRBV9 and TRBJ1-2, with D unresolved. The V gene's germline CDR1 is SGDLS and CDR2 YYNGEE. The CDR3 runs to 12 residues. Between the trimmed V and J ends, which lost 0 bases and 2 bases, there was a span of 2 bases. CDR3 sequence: CASSVDNYGYTF. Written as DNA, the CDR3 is TGTGCCAGCAGCGTAGACAACTATGGCTACACCTTC. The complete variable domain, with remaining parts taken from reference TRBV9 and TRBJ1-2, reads DSGVTQTPKHLITATGQRVTLRCSPRSGDLSVYWYQQSLDQGLQFLIQYYNGEERAKGNILERFSAQQFPDLHSELNLSSLELGDSALYFCASSVDNYGYTFGSGTRLTVV.

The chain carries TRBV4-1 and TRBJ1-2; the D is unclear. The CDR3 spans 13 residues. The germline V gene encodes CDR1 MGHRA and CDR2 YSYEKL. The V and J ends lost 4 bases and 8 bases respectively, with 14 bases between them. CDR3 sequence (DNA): TGCGCCAGCAGCCGATCGGGTGGGAGCGGCTACACCTTC. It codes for CASSRSGGSGYTF.

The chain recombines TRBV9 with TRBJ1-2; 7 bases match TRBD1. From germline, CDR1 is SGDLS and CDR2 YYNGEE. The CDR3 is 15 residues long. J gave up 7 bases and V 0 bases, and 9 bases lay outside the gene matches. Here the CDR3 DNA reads TGTGCCAGCAGCGTAGGTGACAGGGCGGAGGGTGGCTACACCTTC. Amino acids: CASSVGDRAEGGYTF.

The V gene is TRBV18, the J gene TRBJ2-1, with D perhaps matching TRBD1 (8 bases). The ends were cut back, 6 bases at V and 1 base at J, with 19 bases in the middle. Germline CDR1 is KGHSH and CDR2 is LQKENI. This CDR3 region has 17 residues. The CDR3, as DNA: TGTGCCAGCTCCCCCGGACAGGGAGGGATTTCCTACAATGAGCAGTTCTTC. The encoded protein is CASSPGQGGISYNEQFF.

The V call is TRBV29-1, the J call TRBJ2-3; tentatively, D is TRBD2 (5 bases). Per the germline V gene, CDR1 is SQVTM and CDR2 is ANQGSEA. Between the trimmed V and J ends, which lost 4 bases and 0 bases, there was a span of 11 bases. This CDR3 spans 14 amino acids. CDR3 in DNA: TGCAGCGTTGTAGGAGCGGAAAGCACAGATACGCAGTATTTT. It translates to CSVVGAESTDTQYF.

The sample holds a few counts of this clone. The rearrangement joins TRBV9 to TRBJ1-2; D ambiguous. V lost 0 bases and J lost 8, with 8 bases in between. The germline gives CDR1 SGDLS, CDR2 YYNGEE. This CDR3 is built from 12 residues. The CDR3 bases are TGTGCCAGCAGCGTAGACGGCGGCGGCTACACCTTC. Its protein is CASSVDGGGYTF.

CDR3 region: CATSRDNRETQYF. The CDR3 nucleotides read TGTGCCACCAGCAGAGACAACCGAGAGACCCAGTACTTC. This chain links TRBV15 with TRBJ2-5; D gene uncertain. CDR3 length equals 13 residues. Trimming pared 0 bases from V and 4 bases from J, leaving 6 bases between. The germline gives CDR1 LNHNV, CDR2 YYDKDF (reference sequence).

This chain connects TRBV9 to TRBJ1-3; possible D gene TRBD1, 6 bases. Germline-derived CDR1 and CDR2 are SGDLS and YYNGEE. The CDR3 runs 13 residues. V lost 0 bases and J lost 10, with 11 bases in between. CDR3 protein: CASSVETGTTIYF. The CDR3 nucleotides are TGTGCCAGCAGCGTAGAAACAGGGACTACCATATATTTT.

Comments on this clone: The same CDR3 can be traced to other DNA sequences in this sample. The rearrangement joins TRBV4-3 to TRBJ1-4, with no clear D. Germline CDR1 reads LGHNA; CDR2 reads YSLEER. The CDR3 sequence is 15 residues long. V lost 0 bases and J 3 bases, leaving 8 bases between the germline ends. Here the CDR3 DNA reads TGCGCCAGCAGCCAAGATCTCAGTTCTAATGAAAAACTGTTTTTT. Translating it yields CASSQDLSSNEKLFF.

This CDR3 is CASSYSRGYNEQFF. The CDR3 nucleotides are TGTGCCAGCAGTTACTCGCGGGGTTACAATGAGCAGTTCTTC. The V gene is TRBV6-6, the J gene TRBJ2-1; TRBD2 might be the D (6 bases). CDR1 and CDR2 (germline): MNHNY, SVGAGI (reference sequence). CDR3 length: 14 residues. V lost 0 bases and J 4 bases, leaving 7 bases between the germline ends.

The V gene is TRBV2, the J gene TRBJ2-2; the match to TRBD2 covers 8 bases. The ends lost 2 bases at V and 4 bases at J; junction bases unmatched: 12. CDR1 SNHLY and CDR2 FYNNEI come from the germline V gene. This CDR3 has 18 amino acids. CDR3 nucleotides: TGTGCCAGCAGTGAAAGTCTTGGCGGGGGGTCTTTCACCGGGGAGCTGTTTTTT. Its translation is CASSESLGGGSFTGELFF.

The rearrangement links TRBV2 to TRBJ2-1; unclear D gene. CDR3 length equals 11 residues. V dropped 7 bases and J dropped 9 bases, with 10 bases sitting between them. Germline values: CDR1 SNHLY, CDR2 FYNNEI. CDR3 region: CASIRESEQFF. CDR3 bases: TGTGCCAGCATCCGTGAGAGTGAGCAGTTCTTC.

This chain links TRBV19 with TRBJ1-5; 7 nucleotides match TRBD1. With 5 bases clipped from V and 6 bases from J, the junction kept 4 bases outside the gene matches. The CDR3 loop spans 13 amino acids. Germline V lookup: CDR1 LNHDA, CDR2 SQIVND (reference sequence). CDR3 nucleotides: TGTGCCAGTAGTTTACAGGGGTCTCAGCCCCAGCATTTT. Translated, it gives CASSLQGSQPQHF.

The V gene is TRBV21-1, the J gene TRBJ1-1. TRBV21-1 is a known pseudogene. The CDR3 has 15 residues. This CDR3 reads CASSKGGTVNTEAFF. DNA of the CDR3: TGTGCCAGCAGCAAAGGGGGGACGGTGAACACTGAAGCTTTCTTT.

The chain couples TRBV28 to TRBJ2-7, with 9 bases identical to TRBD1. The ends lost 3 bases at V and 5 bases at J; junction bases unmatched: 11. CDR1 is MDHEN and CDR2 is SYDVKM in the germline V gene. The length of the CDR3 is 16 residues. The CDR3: CASSFLDGDRVNEQYF. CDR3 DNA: TGTGCCAGCAGTTTTCTAGACGGGGACAGGGTTAACGAGCAGTACTTC.

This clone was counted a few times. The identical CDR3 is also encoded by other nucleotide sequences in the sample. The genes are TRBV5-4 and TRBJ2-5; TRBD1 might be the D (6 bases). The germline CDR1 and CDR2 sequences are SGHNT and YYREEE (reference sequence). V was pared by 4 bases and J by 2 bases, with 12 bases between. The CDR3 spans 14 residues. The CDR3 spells CASSPGQPQETQYF. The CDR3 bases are TGTGCCAGCAGCCCCGGACAGCCACAAGAGACCCAGTACTTC.

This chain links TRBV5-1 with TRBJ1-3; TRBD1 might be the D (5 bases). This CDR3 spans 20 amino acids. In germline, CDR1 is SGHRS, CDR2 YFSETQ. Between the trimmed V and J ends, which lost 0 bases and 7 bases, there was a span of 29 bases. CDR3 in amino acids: CASSLASVRDGLRSGNTIYF. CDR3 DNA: TGCGCCAGCAGCTTGGCCTCAGTCAGGGACGGACTTCGCAGCGGGAACACCATATATTTT.

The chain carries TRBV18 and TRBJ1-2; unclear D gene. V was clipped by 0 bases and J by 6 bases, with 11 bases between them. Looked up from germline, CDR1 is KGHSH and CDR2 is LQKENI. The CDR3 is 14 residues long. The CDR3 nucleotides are TGTGCCAGCTCACCACCGTGGGCAGATGATGGCTACACCTTC. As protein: CASSPPWADDGYTF.

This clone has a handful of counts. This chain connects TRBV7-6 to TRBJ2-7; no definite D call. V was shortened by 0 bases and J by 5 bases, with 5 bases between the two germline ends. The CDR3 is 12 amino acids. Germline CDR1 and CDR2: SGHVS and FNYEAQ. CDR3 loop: CASSLARDEQYF. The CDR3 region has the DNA TGTGCCAGCAGCTTAGCTCGAGACGAGCAGTACTTC.

The chain's CDR3 is CASSEVGTQYF. In DNA form, the CDR3 reads TGTGCCAGCAGTGAGGTTGGTACGCAGTATTTT. The chain combines TRBV2 with TRBJ2-3; D is unresolved. Germline loops: CDR1 SNHLY, CDR2 FYNNEI. The ends were cut back, 3 bases at V and 8 bases at J, with 6 bases in the middle. The CDR3 totals 11 residues.

CDR3 sequence (DNA): TGCGCCAGCAGCTTAGGGCTAGCGGGGTTCAATGAGCAGTTCTTC. Translation gives CASSLGLAGFNEQFF. The chain is built from TRBV5-1 and TRBJ2-1; 9 nucleotides line up with TRBD2. Germline lookup yields CDR1 SGHRS and CDR2 YFSETQ. The CDR3 has 15 residues. Trimming at V came to 2 bases and at J to 6 bases, leaving 6 bases not matched to a gene.

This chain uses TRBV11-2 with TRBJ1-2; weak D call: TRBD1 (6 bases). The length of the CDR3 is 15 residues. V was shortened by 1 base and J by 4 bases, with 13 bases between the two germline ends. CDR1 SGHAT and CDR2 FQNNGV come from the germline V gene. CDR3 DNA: TGTGCCAGCAGCTTAGGTTCCAGGGGCCTCTATGGCTACACCTTC. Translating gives CASSLGSRGLYGYTF.

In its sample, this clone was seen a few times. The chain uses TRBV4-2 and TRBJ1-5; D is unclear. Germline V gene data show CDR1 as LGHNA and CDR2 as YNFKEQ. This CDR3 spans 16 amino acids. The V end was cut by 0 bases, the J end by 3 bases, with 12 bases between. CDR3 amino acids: CASSQEIGQVNQPQHF. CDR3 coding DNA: TGTGCCAGCAGCCAAGAGATAGGGCAGGTCAATCAGCCCCAGCATTTT.

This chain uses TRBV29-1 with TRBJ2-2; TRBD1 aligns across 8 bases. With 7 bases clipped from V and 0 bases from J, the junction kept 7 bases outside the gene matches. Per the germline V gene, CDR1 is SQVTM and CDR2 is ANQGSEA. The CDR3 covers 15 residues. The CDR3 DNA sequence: TGCAGCGCGCTTAAGGACAGGGCGAACACCGGGGAGCTGTTTTTT. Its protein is CSALKDRANTGELFF.

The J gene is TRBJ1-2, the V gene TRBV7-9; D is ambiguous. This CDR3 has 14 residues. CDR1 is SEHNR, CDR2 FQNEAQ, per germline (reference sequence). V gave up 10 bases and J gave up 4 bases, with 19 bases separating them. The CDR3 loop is CATPHPRLSYGYTF. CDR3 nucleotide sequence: TGTGCCACCCCCCATCCCAGGCTCTCCTATGGCTACACCTTC. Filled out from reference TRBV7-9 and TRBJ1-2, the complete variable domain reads DTGVSQNPRHKITKRGQNVTFRCDPISEHNRLYWYRQTLGQGPEFLTYFQNEAQLEKSRLLSDRFSAERPKGSFSTLEIQRTEQGDSAMYLCATPHPRLSYGYTFGSGTRLTVV.

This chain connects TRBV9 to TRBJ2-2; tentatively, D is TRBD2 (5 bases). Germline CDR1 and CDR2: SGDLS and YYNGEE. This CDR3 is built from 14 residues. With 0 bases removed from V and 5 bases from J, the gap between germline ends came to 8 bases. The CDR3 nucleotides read TGTGCCAGCAGCGTAGGAGGGATAACCGGGGAGCTGTTTTTT. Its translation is CASSVGGITGELFF.

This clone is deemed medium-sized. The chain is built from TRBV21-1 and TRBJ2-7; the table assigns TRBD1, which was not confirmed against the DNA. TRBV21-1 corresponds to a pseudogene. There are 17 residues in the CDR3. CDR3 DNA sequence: TGTGCCAGCAGCAAAGAGGATCAGACAGCCTTATACTACGAGCAGTACTTC. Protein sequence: CASSKEDQTALYYEQYF.

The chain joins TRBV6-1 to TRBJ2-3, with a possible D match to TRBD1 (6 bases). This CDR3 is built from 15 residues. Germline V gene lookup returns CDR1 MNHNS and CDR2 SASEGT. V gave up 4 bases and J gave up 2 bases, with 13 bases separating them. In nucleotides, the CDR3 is TGTGCCAGCAGTGGGCGGACAGAGCCCACAGATACGCAGTATTTT. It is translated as CASSGRTEPTDTQYF.

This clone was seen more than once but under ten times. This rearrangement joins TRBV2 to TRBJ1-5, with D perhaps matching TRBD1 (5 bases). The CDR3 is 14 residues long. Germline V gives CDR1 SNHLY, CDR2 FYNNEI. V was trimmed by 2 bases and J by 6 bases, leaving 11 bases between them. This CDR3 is CASSEIAGIQPQHF. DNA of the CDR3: TGTGCCAGCAGTGAAATAGCAGGGATTCAGCCCCAGCATTTT. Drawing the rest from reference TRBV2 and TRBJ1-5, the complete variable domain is EPEVTQTPSHQVTQMGQEVILRCVPISNHLYFYWYRQILGQKVEFLVSFYNNEISEKSEIFDDQFSVERPDGSNFTLKIRSTKLEDSAMYFCASSEIAGIQPQHFGDGTRLSIL.

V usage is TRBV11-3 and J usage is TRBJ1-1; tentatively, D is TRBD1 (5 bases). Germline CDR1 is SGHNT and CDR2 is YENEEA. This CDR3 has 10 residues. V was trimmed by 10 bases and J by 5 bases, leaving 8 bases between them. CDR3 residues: CANGGTEAFF. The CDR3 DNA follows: TGTGCCAACGGGGGGACTGAAGCTTTCTTT.